This TCR beta chain was sequenced in a study of T cells in Graves' hyperthyroidism and ophthalmopathy (dated by TCRdb to between 2018 and 2021). As for the study more broadly: Peripheral blood samples were taken at initial diagnosis, before any treatment was given. To identify distinguishing TCR V-J signatures, a discovery cohort of some 99 patients was used, comprising 43 with Graves' ophthalmopathy and 57 with stable Graves' hyperthyroidism. An independent validation cohort of under 20 hyperthyroidism patients and about 16 patients who later progressed to ophthalmopathy tested prospective prediction of ophthalmopathy. For training and testing, the roughly 93 patients in the discovery cohort were randomly divided in a 7:3 ratio. In roughly six Graves' hyperthyroidism patients, the study also compared T-cell repertoires from thyroid tissue with T-cell repertoires from blood. After sampling, hyperthyroidism patients received methimazole starting at 30 mg daily, and ophthalmopathy patients received high-dose intravenous methylprednisolone. TCR Vbeta CDR3 sequencing of approximately 140 peripheral blood samples (approximately 44 ophthalmopathy, about 75 hyperthyroidism and some 17 progressor patients) is reported in the paper. What the authors observed across the whole study: During validation, the model predicted progression to ophthalmopathy a median of roughly 7.1 months ahead of onset, with almost 71% sensitivity and around 72% specificity. No statistical method was used to fix the sample size in advance, and group allocation was not hidden from the investigators. Ophthalmopathy was separated from stable hyperthyroidism by a 13 V-J signature model, with around 88% sensitivity and about 84% specificity obtained in cross-validation and 80%/75% obtained in testing. Most expanded thyroid clonotypes (frequency above 0.001) were also detected in blood, suggesting blood repertoires may reflect thyroid immune responses.

Note on this clonotype: Its antigen target is currently unknown. One end of the junction fails to match germline, which may point to a read error.

Graves' hyperthyroidism was defined as stable when no progression to ophthalmopathy occurred over 18 months of follow-up. The hyperthyroidism patients were between 18 and 65 years old and newly diagnosed, with a disease duration of less than 2 months. Any patient with an uncontrolled infection, another autoimmune disease, pregnancy or lactation was excluded. Diagnoses relied on clinical symptoms, serum thyroxine and TRAb, thyroid ultrasound and orbital computed tomography. Ficoll-Paque density gradient centrifugation was used to isolate PBMCs from 8.5 to 10 ml of fresh peripheral blood. Trizol reagent was used to extract total RNA, and RNA quality was then checked on an Agilent 2100 Bioanalyzer. Measured from the cysteine to the phenylalanine, the CDR3 is 11 residues long. CDR3 DNA only is kept here, 33 bases in frame from base 1. From a lookup of the germline V gene (reference sequence), CDR1 and CDR2 are DFQATT and SNEGSKA.

The TCR beta CDR3 regions were amplified from the RNA transcripts. A first-round RT-PCR of the TCR CDR3 used the HTBI primer set with the Qiagen OneStep RT-PCR kit. A second multiplex PCR round built the libraries, followed by size selection and purification. Paired-end sequencing of the libraries was performed with 100 bp reads on an Illumina HiSeq2000. Per the source publication's procedure: Raw data were processed with SOAPnuke, discarding reads with adapters, uncalled bases, mean Phred below 15, or no exact constant-primer or identifier match. COPE v1.2.5 was used to merge high-quality paired reads, and clonotypes were defined as unique nucleotide sequences. MiTCR v1.1 was used to align clonotypes to the IMGT TRBV, TRBD and TRBJ reference segments. The analysis included only V-J combinations with a frequency above 0.0001, which together covered 99% to 99.2% of the repertoires. The TCS score was defined as the ratio of F50 (clonal expansion) to E x V (chaos), calculated using BLOSUM62-based TCRdist between CDR3 peptides within each V-J. Welch's t-statistics and random forest reduced roughly 500 V-J features to some 14, which were used in a naive Bayes classifier (R e1071). TCRdb handled the public reads itself, with Q25 trimming in fastp and clone calling in MiXCR, and kept productive beta chains. Rows with a matching CDR3 protein are joined into one entry that keeps the most common DNA and genes. TCRdb, not the authors, supplied the V and J calls. In all, the sample holds about 420,000 distinct CDR3 sequences, and around 13% of those were seen once. The top ten constitute approximately 5.8% of the sample.

The sequence is built from TRBV20-1 and TRBJ2-1, with TRBD1 identical over 7 junction bases. The sequenced sample consisted of blood. This TCR came from a woman in her late teens or twenties with Graves' hyperthyroidism. The sequence in DNA is TGCAGTGCTAGAAGGGGGCTCTTAGACGTCTTC. The resulting protein is CSARRGLLDVF.